The clone carrying this T cell receptor (beta chain) has ten or more counts. The antigen is undetermined. This sample was included in a study of T cells in Graves' hyperthyroidism and ophthalmopathy. Amplified regions were TCR beta CDR3 sequences from RNA transcripts. HTBI primers were used for first-round RT-PCR of the TCR CDR3. MiXCR, applied by TCRdb to the multiplex PCR reads, yields one record per CDR3 protein. Of roughly 700,000 distinct CDR3 sequences detected, around 13% appear once; the ten largest clones hold about 9.4%. Points from the study as a whole: Within blood appeared most thyroid clonotypes that had expanded above 0.001.

Germline-derived CDR1 and CDR2 are ENHRY and SYGVKD. This CDR3 region has 13 residues. The sequence was collected from a woman aged 18 to 35 with Graves' hyperthyroidism. Sequenced sample: blood. The rearrangement joins TRBV10-3 to TRBJ2-5; TRBD1 agrees at 9 bases. The CDR3 protein is CATRTGEEETQYF. CDR3 DNA: TGTGCTACCAGGACAGGGGAGGAAGAGACCCAGTACTTC.